Below, one T cell receptor beta chain is given with its context. Its antigen is not known. The source of the sample is a study of cytomegalovirus exposure and HLA in healthy donors. Study-level points and caveats: Most CMV-associated TCR beta chains appeared HLA-restricted in a later analysis. Researchers reported that a few CMV-associated chains were confirmed in vitro as CMV antigen-specific. Trimming of TCR beta V- and J-genes showed a link, identified in a later analysis, to a missense DCLRE1C variant.

Germline loops: CDR1 MDHEN, CDR2 SYDVKM. With 2 bases removed from V and 0 bases from J, the gap between germline ends came to 7 bases. The length of the CDR3 is 14 residues. Vbeta (60) and Jbeta (13) primers were used in the PCR. Source study methods: Unique TCR beta chains numbered approximately 80 million in a later analysis, with about 11 million shared. The repertoire was sequenced with immunoSEQ multiplex PCR; TCRdb's copy has only in-frame clones and lacks some. V, J and clone size reflect that table, while D and trimming were determined from the DNA. The data show 150,000 or so clones, more than 70% seen once.

This receptor was obtained from a man aged 30 to 45 in good health and CMV-seronegative. The sequenced sample was PBMCs. The chain recombines TRBV28 with TRBJ2-5, with D perhaps matching TRBD2 (6 bases). CDR3 amino acids: CASSLGTYQETQYF. CDR3 DNA: TGTGCCAGCAGTTTAGGGACTTACCAAGAGACCCAGTACTTC. Based on the CDR3 plus reference TRBV28 and TRBJ2-5, the full variable domain is DVKVTQSSRYLVKRTGEKVFLECVQDMDHENMFWYRQDPGLGLRLIYFSYDVKMKEKGDIPEGYSVSREKKERFSLILESASTNQTSMYLCASSLGTYQETQYFGPGTRLLVL.